The 23 T cell receptor beta chains below all came from one sample that was sequenced in a study of blood T cell repertoires in COVID-19. Assay: immunoSEQ multiplex PCR; the TCRdb copy retains only in-frame clones and omits some. The table lists about 44,000 clones, 82% of them singletons. The specimen was peripheral blood. The receptors derive from a woman aged 65 to 85 with acute or convalescent COVID-19.

The chain couples TRBV25-1 to TRBJ1-6, with a possible D match to TRBD1 (6 bases). Trimming stripped 3 bases from V and 9 bases from J, with 9 bases between. CDR1 is MGHDK and CDR2 is SYGVNS in the germline V gene. This CDR3 comprises 13 residues. Here the CDR3 reads CASSDIRGSPLHF. CDR3 sequence (DNA): TGTGCCAGCAGTGACATCAGGGGTTCACCCCTCCACTTT.

This sequence joins TRBV19 and TRBJ2-1; weak D call: TRBD2 (6 bases). This CDR3 has 14 amino acids. Germline assignment: CDR1 LNHDA and CDR2 SQIVND (reference sequence). V lost 3 bases, J lost 5 bases, and 11 bases lay in between. The CDR3, as DNA: TGTGCCAGTAGTATGGGCGGGACCGACAATGAGCAGTTCTTC. It yields the protein CASSMGGTDNEQFF.

The rearrangement links TRBV4-3 to TRBJ2-2; unclear D gene. V gave up 0 bases and J gave up 9 bases, with 14 bases separating them. Germline lookup yields CDR1 LGHNA and CDR2 YSLEER. The CDR3 sequence is 15 residues long. The CDR3 loop is CASSQDWASLRELFF. In DNA form, the CDR3 reads TGCGCCAGCAGCCAAGACTGGGCTTCGCTGAGGGAGCTGTTTTTT.

The rearrangement uses TRBV6-5 and TRBJ2-1; 12 bases line up with TRBD2. Germline CDR1 is MNHEY and CDR2 is SVGAGI. Trimming at V came to 5 bases and at J to 6 bases, leaving 2 bases not matched to a gene. This CDR3 is built from 14 residues. The DNA of the CDR3 is TGTGCCAGCAGTCGACTAGCGGGGGCCAATGAGCAGTTCTTC. As protein: CASSRLAGANEQFF.

The chain is built from TRBV18 and TRBJ1-1, with a possible D match to TRBD1 (5 bases). The CDR3 loop spans 16 amino acids. Germline CDR1 reads KGHSH; CDR2 reads LQKENI. V lost 1 base to trimming and J lost 1 base, with 13 bases between them. The CDR3 is CASSPRDGGANTEAFF. CDR3 DNA sequence: TGTGCCAGCTCACCACGAGACGGAGGGGCGAACACTGAAGCTTTCTTT.

This clone was counted a single time. The V gene is TRBV7-3, the J gene TRBJ2-1, with TRBD2 identical over 7 bases. After removal of 0 bases from V and 2 bases from J, the junction contained 7 bases not matched to a gene. The CDR3 is 17 residues long. The germline gives CDR1 SGHTA, CDR2 FQGTGA. The CDR3 coding sequence is TGTGCCAGCAGCTTAACCGCCGCGAGCGGGACCTACAATGAGCAGTTCTTC. It specifies CASSLTAASGTYNEQFF.

The chain has TRBV4-2 and TRBJ2-1, with D perhaps matching TRBD1 (5 bases). This CDR3 is built from 14 residues. In germline, CDR1 is LGHNA, CDR2 YNFKEQ. Deletions cut 5 bases from V and 1 base from J, with 9 bases between. DNA of the CDR3: TGTGCCAGCAGCGGGGCGAGATCCTACAATGAGCAGTTCTTC. Translating gives CASSGARSYNEQFF.

This chain links TRBV11-2 with TRBJ1-1; TRBD1 aligns across 9 bases. Germline CDR1 is SGHAT and CDR2 is FQNNGV. After removal of 4 bases from V and 1 base from J, the junction contained 4 bases not matched to a gene. This CDR3 region has 15 residues. DNA for the CDR3: TGTGCCAGCAGCTCGGGACAGGGAACGAACACTGAAGCTTTCTTT. It specifies CASSSGQGTNTEAFF.

This chain joins TRBV6-5 and TRBJ2-7, with D perhaps TRBD2 (6 bases). V was shortened by 0 bases and J by 2 bases, with 8 bases between the two germline ends. Germline assignment: CDR1 MNHEY and CDR2 SVGAGI. This CDR3 has 14 residues. The CDR3 protein is CASSYSGGTYEQYF. CDR3 bases: TGTGCCAGCAGTTACTCTGGCGGGACCTACGAGCAGTACTTC.

V and J are TRBV29-1 and TRBJ1-1; D may be TRBD1 (6 bases). Trimming removed 4 bases at V and 4 bases at J, with 7 bases between. CDR1 SQVTM and CDR2 ANQGSEA come from the germline V gene. The CDR3 spans 11 residues. This CDR3 is CSVAGVTEAFF. CDR3 nucleotides: TGCAGCGTTGCAGGGGTCACTGAAGCTTTCTTT.

The J gene is TRBJ2-1, the V gene TRBV6-1; TRBD1 aligns across 7 bases. This CDR3 is built from 14 residues. Germline lookup yields CDR1 MNHNS and CDR2 SASEGT. Trimming at V came to 2 bases and at J to 7 bases, leaving 5 bases not matched to a gene. Here the CDR3 DNA reads TGTGCCAGCAGTGAATTGAGGGGGCTAAATGAGCAGTTCTTC. This translates into CASSELRGLNEQFF.

This chain connects TRBV6-5 to TRBJ2-7; 8 bases line up with TRBD2. Germline assignment: CDR1 MNHEY and CDR2 SVGAGI. The CDR3 spans 15 residues. The junction had 7 bases not matched to a gene; V was cut back by 6 bases and J by 0 bases. The CDR3 nucleotides are TGTGCCAGCAGCTCCCGGAGCGGGAGCTCCTACGAGCAGTACTTC. Its translation: CASSSRSGSSYEQYF.

V usage is TRBV19 and J usage is TRBJ1-3; weak D call: TRBD1 (6 bases). CDR1 and CDR2 (germline): LNHDA, SQIVND (reference sequence). The germline V and J ends were trimmed by 6 bases and 0 bases, with 9 bases remaining between them. The CDR3 is made up of 14 amino acids. In nucleotides, the CDR3 is TGTGCCAGTAGGACAGGCCTCTCTGGAAACACCATATATTTT. Its protein is CASRTGLSGNTIYF. Variable domain in full (rest from reference TRBV19 and TRBJ1-3): DGGITQSPKYLFRKEGQNVTLSCEQNLNHDAMYWYRQDPGQGLRLIYYSQIVNDFQKGDIAEGYSVSREKKESFPLTVTSAQKNPTAFYLCASRTGLSGNTIYFGEGSWLTVV.

This rearrangement joins TRBV6-5 to TRBJ1-5; 8 nucleotides align to TRBD1. The CDR3 loop spans 13 amino acids. V trimming: 5 bases; J trimming: 6 bases; junction bases outside the gene matches: 3. Germline CDR1 is MNHEY and CDR2 is SVGAGI. The CDR3 region is CASSTGGSQPQHF. The CDR3 DNA is TGTGCCAGCAGTACAGGGGGGAGTCAGCCCCAGCATTTT.

The chain recombines TRBV28 with TRBJ1-3; D gene unclear. The germline V and J ends were trimmed by 7 bases and 4 bases, with 11 bases remaining between them. The CDR3 runs to 13 residues. Germline-derived CDR1 and CDR2 are MDHEN and SYDVKM. CDR3 nucleotide sequence: TGTGCCAGCACCAAGCTACCGGGAAACACCATATATTTT. Amino acids: CASTKLPGNTIYF.

The table lists this clone with a count of one. The rearrangement links TRBV7-9 to TRBJ1-1, with 8 nucleotides matching TRBD1. The CDR3 consists of 15 residues. Germline values: CDR1 SEHNR, CDR2 FQNEAQ (reference sequence). Trimming removed 5 bases from V and 5 bases from J; junction bases left unmatched: 10. CDR3 nucleotide sequence: TGTGCCAGCAGCCACCCCAGGGGGCGTTTTACTGAAGCTTTCTTT. It codes for CASSHPRGRFTEAFF.

The chain carries TRBV7-9 and TRBJ1-2; D is undetermined. This CDR3 spans 11 amino acids. V was trimmed by 4 bases and J by 5 bases, leaving 5 bases between them. Germline V gene lookup returns CDR1 SEHNR and CDR2 FQNEAQ (reference sequence). The CDR3 coding sequence is TGTGCCAGCAGCTCAACTTATGGCTACACCTTC. The encoded protein is CASSSTYGYTF.

As for this clone: A much larger clone lies a single base off, so this may be a read error. Within the sample, other DNA sequences also encode this same CDR3. This rearrangement joins TRBV6-2 or TRBV6-3 to TRBJ1-2, with D uncertain. This CDR3 comprises 13 residues. The germline V gene encodes CDR1 MNHEY and CDR2 SVGEGT. In nucleotides, the CDR3 is TGTGCCAGCAGTCCAGCAGCGGCGGGTGGCTACACCTTT. It yields the protein CASSPAAAGGYTF.

This rearrangement joins TRBV5-5 to TRBJ2-3, with D maybe TRBD2 (6 bases). The CDR3 totals 15 residues. Trimming pared 3 bases from V and 2 bases from J, leaving 13 bases between. Per germline, CDR1 SGHKS and CDR2 YYEKEE (reference sequence). The CDR3 reads CASSSLGGPTDTQYF. The CDR3 bases are TGTGCCAGCAGCTCCCTGGGGGGACCCACAGATACGCAGTATTTT.

V gene TRBV3-1 (or the pseudogene TRBV3-2) combines with J gene TRBJ2-7; a weak D match, TRBD2 (6 bases). There are 14 residues in the CDR3. Germline V CDR1 and CDR2: LGHDT, YNNKEL (reference sequence). The V and J ends lost 3 bases and 0 bases respectively, with 9 bases between them. The CDR3 DNA follows: TGTGCCAGCAGCCAGCGGGATAGCTCCTACGAGCAGTACTTC. Protein: CASSQRDSSYEQYF.

The J gene is TRBJ2-1, the V gene TRBV19; 9 nucleotides line up with TRBD2. The germline V gene encodes CDR1 LNHDA and CDR2 SQIVND (reference sequence). Trimming at V came to 5 bases and at J to 3 bases, leaving 5 bases not matched to a gene. The CDR3 is made up of 15 amino acids. The DNA of the CDR3 is TGTGCCAGTAGTTTAGCGGGAGTAATCTACAATGAGCAGTTCTTC. Residues: CASSLAGVIYNEQFF.

The V and J genes are TRBV11-3 and TRBJ2-7, with D possibly matching TRBD2 (6 bases). The germline gives CDR1 SGHNT, CDR2 YENEEA. CDR3 size: 15 residues. V was cut by 4 bases and J by 5 bases, with 18 bases left in between. The DNA of the CDR3 is TGTGCCAGCAGCTCCGGCGGGACCAGTAGCCACGAGCAGTACTTC. Its translation is CASSSGGTSSHEQYF.

The chain employs TRBV11-3 and TRBJ1-6, with D hard to call. Germline V lookup: CDR1 SGHNT, CDR2 YENEEA. Deletions cut 4 bases from V and 7 bases from J, with 8 bases between. There are 13 residues in the CDR3. The CDR3 reads CASSSTRNSPLHF. The CDR3 coding sequence is TGTGCCAGCAGCTCTACCAGGAATTCACCCCTCCACTTT. The full variable domain, rest sourced from reference TRBV11-3 and TRBJ1-6, is EAGVVQSPRYKIIEKKQPVAFWCNPISGHNTLYWYLQNLGQGPELLIRYENEEAVDDSQLPKDRFSAERLKGVDSTLKIQPAELGDSAVYLCASSSTRNSPLHFGNGTRLTVT.